This is a list of T cell receptor beta chains from one sample in a study of glioma-infiltrating T cells after dendritic cell vaccination. Measured with immunoSEQ multiplex PCR; TCRdb has only the in-frame clones, and not every one. The table records fewer than 75,000 clones, around 81% of them present only once. Sequencing was performed on blood, taken before dendritic cell vaccination. These TCRs come from a human donor with glioblastoma. Each CDR3 is given with its conserved first and last residue. D genes are given only for firm matches. Where a row states a size, it is once, few, many or the class of an expanded clone; other rows omit it.

D,J,size,V,DNA,CDR3
NA,TRBJ1-5,NA,TRBV4-1,TGCGCCAGCAGCCAAGAACGGGATCAGCCCCAGCATTTT,CASSQERDQPQHF
TRBD1,TRBJ1-4,NA,TRBV6-1,TGTGCCAGCAGTGAACCCGGGACAGGGGGCGAAAAACTGTTTTTT,CASSEPGTGGEKLFF
TRBD2,TRBJ2-5,NA,TRBV2,TGTGCCAGCACCGAGCGGCAGGGAGGGGAGACCCAGTACTTC,CASTERQGGETQYF
NA,TRBJ1-6,NA,TRBV6-6,TGTGCCAGCAGAGGAACAGGGCCCCTCCACTTT,CASRGTGPLHF
NA,TRBJ1-2,NA,TRBV6-5,TGTGCCAGCAGTTCCCTCAAGGACAGAGCTAACTATGGCTACACCTTC,CASSSLKDRANYGYTF
NA,TRBJ1-1,NA,TRBV5-1,TGCGCCAGCAGCTTGGGAACAGGGAGCACTGAAGCTTTCTTT,CASSLGTGSTEAFF
NA,TRBJ2-7,once,TRBV12-5,TGTGCTAGTGGTTTGGATGGGGGGAACAAGTTTTTC,CASGLDGGNKFF
NA,TRBJ1-4,NA,TRBV6-1,TGTGCCAGCAGGGGAGGGACTTATGAAAAACTGTTTTTT,CASRGGTYEKLFF
TRBD2,TRBJ2-7,NA,TRBV2,TGTGCCAGCATCTTAGCGGGGGTAAGCTCCTACGAGCAGTACTTC,CASILAGVSSYEQYF
TRBD2,TRBJ2-5,NA,TRBV5-1,TGCGCCAGCAGCTCCCAAATCAGAACCGGGACTAGCGGGGTACAAGAGACCCAGTACTTC,CASSSQIRTGTSGVQETQYF
NA,TRBJ1-3,NA,TRBV7-2,TGTGCCAGCAGCAAGAGCGGGGGTGGAGGAAACACCATATATTTT,CASSKSGGGGNTIYF
NA,TRBJ1-3,NA,TRBV2,TGTGCCACCGCCGGGACTGTTACTGGAAACACCATATATTTT,CATAGTVTGNTIYF
TRBD1,TRBJ1-5,NA,TRBV5-1,TGCGCCAGCAGCGGGACAGGGGATAGCAATCAGCCCCAGCATTTT,CASSGTGDSNQPQHF
TRBD1,TRBJ1-4,NA,TRBV19,TGTGCCAGTAGTATCACGGACAGGGAAATCGATGAAAAACTGTTTTTT,CASSITDREIDEKLFF
NA,TRBJ1-1,once,TRBV10-3,TGTGCCATCAGTACTGACAGGAACACTGAAGCTTTCTTT,CAISTDRNTEAFF
NA,TRBJ2-7,NA,TRBV19,TGTGCCAGTAGTATAACGGGAGCCCTCTACGAGCAGTACTTC,CASSITGALYEQYF
NA,TRBJ1-1,NA,TRBV2,TGTGCCAGCAGTGAATATGGAGGGACTAAGAACACTGAAGCTTTCTTT,CASSEYGGTKNTEAFF
TRBD1,TRBJ1-1,NA,TRBV6-5,TGTGCCAGCAGACCACCAGGGGGCCCGAACACTGAAGCTTTCTTT,CASRPPGGPNTEAFF